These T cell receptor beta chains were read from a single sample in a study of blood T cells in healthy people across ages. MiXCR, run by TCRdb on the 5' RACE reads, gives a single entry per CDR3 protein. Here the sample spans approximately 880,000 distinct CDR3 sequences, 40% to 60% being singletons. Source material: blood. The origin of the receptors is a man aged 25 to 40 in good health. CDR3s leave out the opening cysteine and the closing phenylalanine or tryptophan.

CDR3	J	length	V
ASSQDGTGARGYT	TRBJ1-2	13	TRBV4-3
ASSVDRSYNEQF	TRBJ2-1	12	TRBV5-1
ASSSAGGGGKNIQY	TRBJ2-4	14	TRBV6-5
SVEVGPDEKLF	TRBJ1-4	11	TRBV29-1
ATSRSGDYEQY	TRBJ2-7	11	TRBV15
ASSLVSGSSTDTQY	TRBJ2-3	14	TRBV11-2
ASSRLAGGASDTQY	TRBJ2-3	14	TRBV5-5
ASSLVQGGGELF	TRBJ2-2	12	TRBV14
ASSQDGGANTEAF	TRBJ1-1	13	TRBV4-1
ASNSRAGRNEKLF	TRBJ1-4	13	TRBV2
ASRRGGTGYEKLF	TRBJ1-4	13	TRBV7-2
ASSSYRDLGSNQPQH	TRBJ1-5	15	TRBV7-9
ASSPRGGQIANYGYT	TRBJ1-2	15	TRBV7-2
ASSPDPEAKNIQY	TRBJ2-4	13	TRBV5-1
ASSFRVANTIY	TRBJ1-3	11	TRBV7-2
AISAPEANYGYT	TRBJ1-2	12	TRBV10-3
AINTGLEEQY	TRBJ2-4	10	TRBV10-3
SARVLSGRVLYEQF	TRBJ2-1	14	TRBV20-1
ASSQDIPRMGNTIY	TRBJ1-3	14	TRBV4-3
VSRQDVGVNEAF	TRBJ1-1	12	TRBV13
ASSVERRQGELF	TRBJ2-2	12	TRBV7-2
SAQDRGRGYT	TRBJ1-2	10	TRBV20-1
ASSQGGQGHGVGSSYNEQF	TRBJ2-1	19	TRBV11-2
ASSLPSIGGIYEQY	TRBJ2-7	14	TRBV27
ASSTRDGADSPLH	TRBJ1-6	13	TRBV12-3/TRBV12-4
ASSIRQGLDYGYT	TRBJ1-2	13	TRBV6-6
SVDESSGYT	TRBJ1-2	9	TRBV29-1
ASSPDPGTGDNSPLH	TRBJ1-6	15	TRBV7-9
SAPGPGYYGYT	TRBJ1-2	11	TRBV20-1
ASSPQTARNEQF	TRBJ2-1	12	TRBV11-2
ASSSDRGYSPLH	TRBJ1-6	12	TRBV5-1
ASSPFGGSPYEQY	-	13	TRBV9
ASSGSGRTDTQY	TRBJ2-3	12	TRBV7-9
ASSLTGTVYGYT	TRBJ1-2	12	TRBV13
ASSRGQGSSYEQY	TRBJ2-7	13	TRBV7-2
AISDSKSNYGYT	TRBJ1-2	12	TRBV10-3
ASSPQQASSGANVLT	TRBJ2-6	15	TRBV6-2/TRBV6-3